This TCR beta chain was obtained from a study of cytomegalovirus exposure and HLA in healthy donors. Study results and caveats: A later analysis found TCR association rates differed by HLA locus, highest for DRB1 and lowest for HLA-C. Looking again later, the authors saw that most CMV-associated TCR beta chains seemed HLA-restricted.

Comments on this clone: Its antigen is unidentified.

Primers for the PCR totalled 60 Vbeta and 13 Jbeta. Profiled with immunoSEQ multiplex PCR; TCRdb holds only in-frame clones, not every one. The sample lists about 130,000 clones; less than 85% were seen once. Though nominally healthy at sampling, donors likely had unrecorded immune exposures. Sequencing was carried out using PBMCs. This sequence originates from a man aged 35-49 years in good health and CMV-seronegative.

In DNA, the CDR3 is TGTGCCAGCGGGGGGAATGAGCAGTTCTTC. It specifies CASGGNEQFF. The rearrangement links TRBV2 to TRBJ2-1; tentatively, D is TRBD2 (6 bases). Deletions cut 8 bases from V and 7 bases from J, with 6 bases between. Per the germline V gene, CDR1 is SNHLY and CDR2 is FYNNEI. There are 10 residues in the CDR3.